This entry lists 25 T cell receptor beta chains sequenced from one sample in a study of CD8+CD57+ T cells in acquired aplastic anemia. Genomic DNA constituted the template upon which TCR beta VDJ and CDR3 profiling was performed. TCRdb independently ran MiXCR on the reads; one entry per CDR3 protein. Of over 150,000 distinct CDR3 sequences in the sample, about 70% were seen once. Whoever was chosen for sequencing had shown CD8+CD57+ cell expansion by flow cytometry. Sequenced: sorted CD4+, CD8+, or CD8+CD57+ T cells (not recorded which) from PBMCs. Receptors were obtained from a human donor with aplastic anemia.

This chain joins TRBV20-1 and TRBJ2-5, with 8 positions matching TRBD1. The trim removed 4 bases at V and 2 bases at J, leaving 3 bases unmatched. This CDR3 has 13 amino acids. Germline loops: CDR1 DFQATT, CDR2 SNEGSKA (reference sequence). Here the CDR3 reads CSATTGGQETQYF. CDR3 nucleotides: TGCAGTGCTACAACAGGGGGTCAAGAGACCCAGTACTTC.

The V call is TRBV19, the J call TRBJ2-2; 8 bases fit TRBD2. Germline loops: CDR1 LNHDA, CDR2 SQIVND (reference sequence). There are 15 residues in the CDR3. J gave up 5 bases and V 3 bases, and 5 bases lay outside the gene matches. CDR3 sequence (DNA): TGTGCCAGTAGTATGGGACTAGTTCCGACCGGGGAGCTGTTTTTT. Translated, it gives CASSMGLVPTGELFF.

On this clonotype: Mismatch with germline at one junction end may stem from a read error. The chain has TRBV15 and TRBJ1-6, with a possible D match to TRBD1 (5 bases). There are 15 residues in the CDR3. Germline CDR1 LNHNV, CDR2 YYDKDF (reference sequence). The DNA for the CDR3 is TGTGCCACCAGCGGTGGTCGGGACTCTAATCCACCCCTCCACTTT. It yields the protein CATSGGRDSNPPLHF.

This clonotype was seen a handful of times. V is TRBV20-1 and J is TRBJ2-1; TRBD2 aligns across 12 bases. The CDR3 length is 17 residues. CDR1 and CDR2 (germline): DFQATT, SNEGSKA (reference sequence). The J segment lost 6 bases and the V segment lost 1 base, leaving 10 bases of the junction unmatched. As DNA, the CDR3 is TGCAGTGCTAGAGGCCTAGCGGGGGGGCGATCTATCAATGAGCAGTTCTTC. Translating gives CSARGLAGGRSINEQFF.

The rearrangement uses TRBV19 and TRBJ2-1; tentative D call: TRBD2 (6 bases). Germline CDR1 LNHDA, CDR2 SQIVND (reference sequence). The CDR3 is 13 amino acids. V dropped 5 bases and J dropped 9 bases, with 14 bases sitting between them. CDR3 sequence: CASSPHSGGEQFF. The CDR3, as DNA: TGTGCCAGTAGTCCCCATTCCGGGGGTGAGCAGTTCTTC.

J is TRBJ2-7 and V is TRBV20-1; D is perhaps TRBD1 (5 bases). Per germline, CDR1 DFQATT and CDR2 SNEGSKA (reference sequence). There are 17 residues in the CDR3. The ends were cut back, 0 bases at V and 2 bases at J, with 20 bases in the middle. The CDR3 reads CSARDPSRAGNTYEQYF. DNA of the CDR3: TGCAGTGCTAGAGACCCATCCCGAGCAGGGAATACCTACGAGCAGTACTTC.

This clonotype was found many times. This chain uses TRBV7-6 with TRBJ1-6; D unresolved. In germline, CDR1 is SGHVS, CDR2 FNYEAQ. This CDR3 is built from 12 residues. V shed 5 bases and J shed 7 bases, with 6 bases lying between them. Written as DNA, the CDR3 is TGTGCCAGCAGCCCACCGAATTCACCCCTCCACTTT. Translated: CASSPPNSPLHF.

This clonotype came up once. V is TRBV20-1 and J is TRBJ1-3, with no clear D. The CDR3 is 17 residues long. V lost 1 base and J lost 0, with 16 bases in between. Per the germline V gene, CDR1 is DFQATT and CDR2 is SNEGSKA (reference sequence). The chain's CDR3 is CSARVEDSRFSGNTIYF. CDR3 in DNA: TGCAGTGCTAGAGTGGAGGATTCGCGCTTCTCTGGAAACACCATATATTTT.

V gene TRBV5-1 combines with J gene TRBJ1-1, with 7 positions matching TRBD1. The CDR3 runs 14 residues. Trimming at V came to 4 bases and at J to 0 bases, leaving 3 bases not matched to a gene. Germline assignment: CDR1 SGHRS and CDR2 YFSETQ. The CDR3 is CASSIDRVNTEAFF. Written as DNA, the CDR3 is TGCGCCAGCAGCATTGACAGGGTGAACACTGAAGCTTTCTTT.

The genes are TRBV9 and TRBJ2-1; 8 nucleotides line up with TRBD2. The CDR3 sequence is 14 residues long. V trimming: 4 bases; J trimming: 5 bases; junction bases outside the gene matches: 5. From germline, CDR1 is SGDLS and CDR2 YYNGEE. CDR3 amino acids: CASSIGGANNEQFF. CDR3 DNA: TGTGCCAGCAGCATCGGGGGGGCCAACAATGAGCAGTTCTTC.

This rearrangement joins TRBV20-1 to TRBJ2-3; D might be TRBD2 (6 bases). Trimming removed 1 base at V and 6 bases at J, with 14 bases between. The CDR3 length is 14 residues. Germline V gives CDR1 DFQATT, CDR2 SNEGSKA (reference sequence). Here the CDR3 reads CSARARGVGDTQYF. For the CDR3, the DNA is TGCAGTGCTAGAGCCCGCGGGGTGGGGGATACGCAGTATTTT.

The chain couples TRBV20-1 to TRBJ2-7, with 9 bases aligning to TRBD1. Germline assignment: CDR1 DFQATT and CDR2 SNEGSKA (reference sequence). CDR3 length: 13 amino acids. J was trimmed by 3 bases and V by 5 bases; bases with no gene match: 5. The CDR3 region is CSAPGTGNYEQYF. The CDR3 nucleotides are TGCAGTGCTCCGGGGACAGGGAACTACGAGCAGTACTTC.

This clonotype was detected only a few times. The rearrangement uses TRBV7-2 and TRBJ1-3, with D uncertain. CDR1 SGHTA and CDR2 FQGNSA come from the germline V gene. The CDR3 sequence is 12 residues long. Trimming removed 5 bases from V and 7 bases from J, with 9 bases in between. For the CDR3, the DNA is TGTGCCAGCAGCACACATGGGAACACCATATATTTT. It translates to CASSTHGNTIYF.

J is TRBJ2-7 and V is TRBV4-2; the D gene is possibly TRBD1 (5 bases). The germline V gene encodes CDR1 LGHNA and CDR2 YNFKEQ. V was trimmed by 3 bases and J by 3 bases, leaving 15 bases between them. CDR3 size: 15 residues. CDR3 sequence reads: CASSQYWTTFYEQYF. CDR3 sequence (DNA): TGTGCCAGCAGCCAGTACTGGACAACCTTCTACGAGCAGTACTTC.

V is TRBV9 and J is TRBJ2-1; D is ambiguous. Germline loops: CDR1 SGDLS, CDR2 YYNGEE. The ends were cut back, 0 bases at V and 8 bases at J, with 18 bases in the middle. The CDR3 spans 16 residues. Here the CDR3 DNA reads TGTGCCAGCAGCGTAGCGGTCGCAGATAGGGTCGATGAGCAGTTCTTC. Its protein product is CASSVAVADRVDEQFF.

In nucleotides, the CDR3 is TGTGCCAGCAGCGTTAGACTAGCGGGAGAGACCCAGTACTTC. Translating gives CASSVRLAGETQYF. The V gene is TRBV9, the J gene TRBJ2-5; 10 bases line up with TRBD2. The length of the CDR3 is 14 residues. Trimming at V came to 2 bases and at J to 4 bases, leaving 2 bases not matched to a gene. Per the germline V gene, CDR1 is SGDLS and CDR2 is YYNGEE.

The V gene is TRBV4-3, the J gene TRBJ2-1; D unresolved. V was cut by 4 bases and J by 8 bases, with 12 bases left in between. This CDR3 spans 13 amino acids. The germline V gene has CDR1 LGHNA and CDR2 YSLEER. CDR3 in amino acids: CASSLQVLDEQFF. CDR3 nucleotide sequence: TGCGCCAGCAGCCTACAAGTTTTGGATGAGCAGTTCTTC.

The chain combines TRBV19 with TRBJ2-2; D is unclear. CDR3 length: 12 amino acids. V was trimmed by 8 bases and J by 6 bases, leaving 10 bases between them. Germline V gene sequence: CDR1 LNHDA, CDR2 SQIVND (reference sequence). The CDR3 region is CASGPQPGELFF. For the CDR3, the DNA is TGTGCCAGTGGCCCCCAACCCGGGGAGCTGTTTTTT.

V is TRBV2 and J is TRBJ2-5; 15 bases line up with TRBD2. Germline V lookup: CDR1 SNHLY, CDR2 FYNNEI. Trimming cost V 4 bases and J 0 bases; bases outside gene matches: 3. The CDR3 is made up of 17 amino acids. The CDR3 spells CASSGGTSGGYQETQYF. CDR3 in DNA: TGTGCCAGCAGTGGGGGGACTAGCGGGGGGTACCAAGAGACCCAGTACTTC. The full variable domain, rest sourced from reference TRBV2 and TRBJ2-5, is EPEVTQTPSHQVTQMGQEVILRCVPISNHLYFYWYRQILGQKVEFLVSFYNNEISEKSEIFDDQFSVERPDGSNFTLKIRSTKLEDSAMYFCASSGGTSGGYQETQYFGPGTRLLVL.

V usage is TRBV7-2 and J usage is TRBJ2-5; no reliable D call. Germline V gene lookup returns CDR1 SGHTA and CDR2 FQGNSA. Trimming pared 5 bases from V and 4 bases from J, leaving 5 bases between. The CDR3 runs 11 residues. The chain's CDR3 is CASSDVETQYF. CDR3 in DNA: TGTGCCAGCAGCGATGTAGAGACCCAGTACTTC.

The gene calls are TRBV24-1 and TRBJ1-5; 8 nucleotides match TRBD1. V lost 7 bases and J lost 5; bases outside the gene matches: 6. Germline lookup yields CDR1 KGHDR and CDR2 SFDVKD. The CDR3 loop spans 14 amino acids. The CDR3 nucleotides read TGTGCCACCAGGGGGACAGGCGATCATCAGCCCCAGCATTTT. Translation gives CATRGTGDHQPQHF.

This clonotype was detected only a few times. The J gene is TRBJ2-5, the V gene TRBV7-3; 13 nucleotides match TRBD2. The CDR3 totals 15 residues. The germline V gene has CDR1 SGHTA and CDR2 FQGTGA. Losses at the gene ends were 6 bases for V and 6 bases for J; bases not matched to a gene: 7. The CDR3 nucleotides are TGTGCCAGCAGTACCGGACTAGCGGGGGTGAAGACCCAGTACTTC. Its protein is CASSTGLAGVKTQYF.

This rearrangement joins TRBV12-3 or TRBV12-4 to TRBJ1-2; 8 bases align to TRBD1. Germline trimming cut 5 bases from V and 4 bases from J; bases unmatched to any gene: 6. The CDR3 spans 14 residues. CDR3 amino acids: CASSHNRGSYGYTF. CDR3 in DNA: TGTGCCAGCAGTCATAACAGGGGGTCCTATGGCTACACCTTC.

The CDR3 sequence: CASSREQGVAPRNQPQHF. CDR3 bases: TGCGCCAGCAGCCGCGAACAGGGGGTGGCACCTCGCAATCAGCCCCAGCATTTT. The rearrangement joins TRBV10-2 to TRBJ1-5; 8 positions match TRBD1. Trimming removed 6 bases from V and 2 bases from J; junction bases left unmatched: 15. The CDR3 runs to 18 residues. The germline V gene has CDR1 WSHSY and CDR2 SAAADI.

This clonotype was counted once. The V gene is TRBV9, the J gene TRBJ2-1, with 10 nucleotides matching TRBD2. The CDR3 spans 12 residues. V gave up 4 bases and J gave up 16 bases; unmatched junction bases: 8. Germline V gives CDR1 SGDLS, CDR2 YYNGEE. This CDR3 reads CASSSGTSEPFF. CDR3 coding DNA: TGTGCCAGCAGCTCCGGGACTAGCGAACCCTTCTTC.